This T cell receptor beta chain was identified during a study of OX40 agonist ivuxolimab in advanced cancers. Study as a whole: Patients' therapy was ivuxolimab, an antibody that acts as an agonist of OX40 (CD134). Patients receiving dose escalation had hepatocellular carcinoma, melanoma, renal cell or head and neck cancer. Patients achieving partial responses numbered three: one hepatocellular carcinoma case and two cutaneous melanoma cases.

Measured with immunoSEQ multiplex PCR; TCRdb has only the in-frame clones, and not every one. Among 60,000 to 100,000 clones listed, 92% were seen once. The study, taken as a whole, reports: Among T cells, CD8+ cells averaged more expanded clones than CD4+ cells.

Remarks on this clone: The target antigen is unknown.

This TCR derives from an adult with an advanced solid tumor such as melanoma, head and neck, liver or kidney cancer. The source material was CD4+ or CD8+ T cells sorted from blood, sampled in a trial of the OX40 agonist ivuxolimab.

The CDR3 region is CASSPQGEGAAVMYF. CDR3 DNA sequence: TGTGCCAGCAGCCCCCAAGGGGAGGGGGCGGCGGTAATGTACTTC. The chain carries TRBV4-2 and TRBJ2-7; D possibly matches TRBD1 or TRBD2 (7 bases each). This CDR3 is 15 amino acids long. Trimming cost V 4 bases and J 12 bases, with 25 bases left between them. Germline V gives CDR1 LGHNA, CDR2 YNFKEQ.